This passage covers 24 T cell receptor beta chains from one sample sequenced in a study of graft-versus-host responses after intestinal transplantation. Measured with immunoSEQ multiplex PCR; TCRdb has only the in-frame clones, and not every one. The sample has 95,000 to 100,000 clones; around 86% are singletons. The input for sequencing was PBMCs, taken 255 days after intestinal transplant. All receptors come from a human patient who received an intestinal transplant, so some T cells may come from the graft donor.

The chain combines TRBV4-3 with TRBJ2-5; D is unclear. Germline V gene data show CDR1 as LGHNA and CDR2 as YSLEER. Trimming pared 1 base from V and 1 base from J, leaving 10 bases between. The CDR3 has 15 residues. CDR3 amino acids: CASSQVRRGQETQYF. DNA for the CDR3: TGCGCCAGCAGCCAAGTCCGCAGAGGCCAAGAGACCCAGTACTTC.

The V call is TRBV5-8, the J call TRBJ1-6; the match to TRBD1 covers 8 bases. J was trimmed by 8 bases and V by 4 bases; bases with no gene match: 5. CDR3 size: 14 residues. The germline gives CDR1 SGHTS, CDR2 YDEGEE. The CDR3: CASSPDRDYSPLHF. The CDR3 nucleotides are TGTGCCAGCAGCCCGGACAGGGATTATTCACCCCTCCACTTT.

This clone has only one observation. This chain links TRBV2 with TRBJ1-1; D is uncertain. V was clipped by 3 bases and J by 7 bases, with 6 bases between them. CDR1 and CDR2 from the germline V gene are SNHLY and FYNNEI. The length of the CDR3 is 11 residues. The CDR3 nucleotides read TGTGCCAGCAGTGAGTATGGTGAAGCTTTCTTT. This encodes CASSEYGEAFF.

V is TRBV5-1 and J is TRBJ1-5; TRBD1 is a possible D gene (5 bases). CDR3 length: 15 amino acids. The ends were cut back, 3 bases at V and 3 bases at J, with 13 bases in the middle. From germline, CDR1 is SGHRS and CDR2 YFSETQ. The CDR3, as DNA: TGCGCCAGCAGCTCCACAGGATCCGACAATCAGCCCCAGCATTTT. Amino acid sequence: CASSSTGSDNQPQHF.

The chain employs TRBV15 and TRBJ2-1; the D is unclear. Trimming pared 5 bases from V and 10 bases from J, leaving 9 bases between. Germline CDR1 reads LNHNV; CDR2 reads YYDKDF (reference sequence). This CDR3 comprises 11 residues. The CDR3 region is CATSGVREQFF. The DNA for the CDR3 is TGTGCCACCAGCGGTGTGAGGGAGCAGTTCTTC.

The chain has TRBV30 and TRBJ2-2, with D unclear. The CDR3 loop spans 13 amino acids. Germline CDR1 is GTSNPN and CDR2 is SVGIG (reference sequence). Between the trimmed V and J ends, which lost 3 bases and 5 bases, there was a span of 10 bases. The CDR3 spells CAWRRRLTGELFF. The CDR3 DNA reads as TGTGCCTGGAGGCGGCGGTTAACCGGGGAGCTGTTTTTT.

The chain recombines TRBV19 with TRBJ1-5, with 8 nucleotides matching TRBD1. The CDR3 loop spans 18 amino acids. The germline V gene has CDR1 LNHDA and CDR2 SQIVND (reference sequence). The V gene end was trimmed by 3 bases and the J gene end by 2 bases; junction bases not matched to a gene: 12. The CDR3 nucleotides read TGTGCCAGTAGTATTAGTTTGGGCAGGGGGCCGGGCAATCAGCCCCAGCATTTT. This gives the protein CASSISLGRGPGNQPQHF.

This clone has only one observation. The chain couples TRBV9 to TRBJ2-1; no definite D call. The CDR3 is 14 residues long. Germline loops: CDR1 SGDLS, CDR2 YYNGEE. The V and J ends lost 4 bases and 5 bases respectively, with 13 bases between them. In nucleotides, the CDR3 is TGTGCCAGCAGCCCACAAGGTTGGGACAATGAGCAGTTCTTC. It is translated as CASSPQGWDNEQFF. The full variable domain, completed using reference TRBV9 and TRBJ2-1, is DSGVTQTPKHLITATGQRVTLRCSPRSGDLSVYWYQQSLDQGLQFLIQYYNGEERAKGNILERFSAQQFPDLHSELNLSSLELGDSALYFCASSPQGWDNEQFFGPGTRLTVL.

The chain carries TRBV7-6 and TRBJ1-5, with D perhaps matching TRBD1 (5 bases). Germline V gives CDR1 SGHVS, CDR2 FNYEAQ. Trimming shortened V by 4 bases and J by 5 bases, and 12 bases separated the two germline ends. The CDR3 has 14 residues. For the CDR3, the DNA is TGTGCCAGCAGCTCTACCCAGGGAGATCAGCCCCAGCATTTT. It encodes CASSSTQGDQPQHF.

V and J are TRBV27 and TRBJ1-2, with TRBD1 matching 7 bases. J gave up 8 bases and V 4 bases, and 4 bases lay outside the gene matches. The CDR3 loop spans 12 amino acids. Per the germline V gene, CDR1 is MNHEY and CDR2 is SMNVEV (reference sequence). This chain's CDR3 is CASSSGGGGYTF. The CDR3 DNA sequence: TGTGCCAGCAGTTCAGGGGGAGGGGGCTACACCTTC.

This clone was observed a handful of times. The chain uses TRBV4-2 and TRBJ2-7; 8 nucleotides agree with TRBD2. J lost 7 bases, V lost 0 bases, and 11 bases had no gene match. This CDR3 has 16 amino acids. CDR1 and CDR2 (germline): LGHNA, YNFKEQ. CDR3 coding DNA: TGTGCCAGCAGCCAAGAGGAAGCGGGAGCCTTAGGGGAGCAGTACTTC. Its translation is CASSQEEAGALGEQYF.

In this sample, this clone turned up once. The chain recombines TRBV28 with TRBJ2-3, with 8 bases fitting TRBD1. The trim removed 3 bases at V and 4 bases at J, leaving 3 bases unmatched. Germline V gene data show CDR1 as MDHEN and CDR2 as SYDVKM. This CDR3 is built from 14 residues. CDR3 DNA: TGTGCCAGCAGTTTTAACAGGGGGGCAGATACGCAGTATTTT. This encodes CASSFNRGADTQYF.

V is TRBV29-1 and J is TRBJ2-7; D gene uncertain. Trimming took off 4 bases at V and 2 bases at J, with 9 bases between the two ends. The CDR3 extends over 12 amino acids. CDR1 SQVTM and CDR2 ANQGSEA come from the germline V gene. The CDR3: CSVAVAPYEQYF. The CDR3 DNA follows: TGCAGCGTTGCGGTAGCTCCCTACGAGCAGTACTTC.

This clone was counted a single time. The V gene is TRBV4-2, the J gene TRBJ2-7, with 11 bases identical to TRBD2. CDR3 length: 17 amino acids. Germline values: CDR1 LGHNA, CDR2 YNFKEQ. Germline trimming cut 4 bases from V and 7 bases from J; bases unmatched to any gene: 15. The CDR3 reads CASSLNPGVAGGREQYF. In nucleotides, the CDR3 is TGTGCCAGCAGCCTCAACCCGGGGGTAGCGGGGGGGCGAGAGCAGTACTTC.

This clone was detected only a few times. The genes are TRBV6-6 and TRBJ2-7; no clear D gene. Germline CDR1 MNHNY, CDR2 SVGAGI (reference sequence). The CDR3 extends over 9 amino acids. Deletions cut 8 bases from V and 7 bases from J, with 6 bases between. The CDR3 here is CASGLEQYF. CDR3 DNA: TGTGCCAGCGGCCTGGAGCAGTACTTC.

This clone was seen only a few times. The same CDR3 also results from other DNA sequences found in this sample. This chain links TRBV5-1 with TRBJ1-1, with D uncertain. V dropped 0 bases and J dropped 1 base, with 7 bases sitting between them. The CDR3 sequence is 14 residues long. CDR1 and CDR2 from the germline V gene are SGHRS and YFSETQ. The CDR3 bases are TGCGCCAGCAGCTTGGGAACAGCGAACACTGAAGCTTTCTTT. Translation gives CASSLGTANTEAFF.

The rearrangement links TRBV2 to TRBJ1-4, with D tentatively TRBD1 (5 bases). The V gene lost 6 bases and the J gene lost 0 bases, with 11 bases spanning the gap. The length of the CDR3 is 15 residues. From germline, CDR1 is SNHLY and CDR2 FYNNEI. CDR3 nucleotide sequence: TGTGCCAGCAGGCCGGGGGAAGCAACTAATGAAAAACTGTTTTTT. Its protein is CASRPGEATNEKLFF.

This clone has a single count. This sequence joins TRBV28 and TRBJ1-5; 7 positions agree with TRBD1. CDR1 and CDR2 from the germline V gene are MDHEN and SYDVKM. V was clipped by 6 bases and J by 2 bases; unmatched bases: 7. This CDR3 region has 15 residues. CDR3 in amino acids: CASSLGGGRNQPQHF. In nucleotides, the CDR3 is TGTGCCAGCAGCCTAGGGGGCGGTCGCAATCAGCCCCAGCATTTT.

Only a few counts were recorded for this clone. The DNA of the CDR3 is TGTGCCAGCAGGAACGGAGCGTCGGGCAACACCATATATTTT. Its protein is CASRNGASGNTIYF. The rearrangement joins TRBV6-1 to TRBJ1-3; unclear D gene. Deletions cut 6 bases from V and 7 bases from J, with 16 bases between. The CDR3 contains 14 residues. Germline-derived CDR1 and CDR2 are MNHNS and SASEGT.

The chain has TRBV7-9 and TRBJ2-1; TRBD2 might be the D (6 bases). Germline V lookup: CDR1 SEHNR, CDR2 FQNEAQ (reference sequence). The V end lost 1 base, the J end lost 0 bases, and 13 bases lay between the germline ends. CDR3 length: 17 amino acids. The CDR3 DNA is TGTGCCAGCAGCTTAGACCGCGGGATCAGCTCCTACAATGAGCAGTTCTTC. The encoded protein is CASSLDRGISSYNEQFF.

The CDR3 nucleotides read TGCGCCAGCATATTCCCAGACAGTCAGTATAATTCACCCCTCCACTTT. Translating gives CASIFPDSQYNSPLHF. This chain links TRBV5-1 with TRBJ1-6; weak D call: TRBD1 (5 bases). The V and J ends lost 6 bases and 4 bases respectively, with 17 bases between them. The CDR3 extends over 16 amino acids. The germline gives CDR1 SGHRS, CDR2 YFSETQ. The variable domain in full, with the rest retrieved from reference TRBV5-1 and TRBJ1-6, is KAGVTQTPRYLIKTRGQQVTLSCSPISGHRSVSWYQQTPGQGLQFLFEYFSETQRNKGNFPGRFSGRQFSNSRSEMNVSTLELGDSALYLCASIFPDSQYNSPLHFGNGTRLTVT.

The CDR3 loop is CASSSQGFQDTGELFF. The CDR3 DNA reads as TGTGCCAGCTCATCACAGGGGTTTCAAGACACCGGGGAGCTGTTTTTT. The chain employs TRBV6-6 and TRBJ2-2; 7 bases agree with TRBD1. V shed 8 bases and J 3 bases; nucleotides not matched to a gene: 12. The CDR3 has 16 residues. Germline V gives CDR1 MNHNY, CDR2 SVGAGI (reference sequence).

DNA of the CDR3: TGTGCCAGCAGCTTAATCCAGGGGGGGCGATCCAAAAACATTCAGTACTTC. It yields the protein CASSLIQGGRSKNIQYF. The chain recombines TRBV7-2 with TRBJ2-4; D is tentatively TRBD1 or TRBD2 (7 bases each). CDR1 is SGHTA, CDR2 FQGNSA, per germline. The CDR3 is 17 amino acids. V dropped 2 bases and J dropped 2 bases, with 16 bases sitting between them.

The J gene is TRBJ2-2, the V gene TRBV5-4, with 7 bases that match TRBD1. Germline V gives CDR1 SGHNT, CDR2 YYREEE (reference sequence). The CDR3 runs 14 residues. V was clipped by 4 bases and J by 6 bases; unmatched bases: 6. The CDR3 DNA is TGTGCCAGCAGCCCTGAGACAGGGCCCGGGGAGCTGTTTTTT. Translation: CASSPETGPGELFF. The full variable domain, its missing parts supplied by reference TRBV5-4 and TRBJ2-2, is ETGVTQSPTHLIKTRGQQVTLRCSSQSGHNTVSWYQQALGQGPQFIFQYYREEENGRGNFPPRFSGLQFPNYSSELNVNALELDDSALYLCASSPETGPGELFFGEGSRLTVL.